This TCR beta chain was profiled in a study of Tregs in tolerant kidney transplant recipients. Overall study results and limits: Expanding Tregs on activated donor B cells appeared to best identify donor-specific TCRbeta clones. Biological reproducibility was not directly addressed in this study. Changing PCR primers prevented nucleotide comparison between some patients' samples.

Germline V gene sequence: CDR1 LGHNA, CDR2 YSLEER. CDR3 size: 15 residues. The junction had 2 bases not matched to a gene; V was cut back by 1 base and J by 3 bases. A few counts support this clone. The antigen is undetermined. CD4+CD25+CD127- Tregs, CD4+CD25- non-Tregs, CD4 and CD8 cells were sorted. The repertoire was sequenced with immunoSEQ multiplex PCR; TCRdb's copy has only in-frame clones and lacks some. Of some 66,000 clones listed, 80% to 95% are singletons. The receptor comes from a human donor who received a combined kidney and bone marrow transplant. This sequence joins TRBV4-3 and TRBJ2-2, with 7 bases lining up with TRBD2. This sample comprised CD8+ T cells from blood, obtained before the transplant. The CDR3 DNA is TGCGCCAGCAGCCAAGGGGACTATCACACCGGGGAGCTGTTTTTT. Its protein is CASSQGDYHTGELFF.